Below, one T cell receptor beta chain is given with its context. Its antigen target is currently unknown. Per-nucleotide qualities are absent, and no much larger clonotype sits a single base away. This sample was taken from a study of cytomegalovirus exposure and HLA in healthy donors (dated by TCRdb to about 2017). With regard to the full study: According to an earlier analysis of several hundred of the donors, 150 million to 200 million T cells yielded 100 million or so unique TCR beta sequences and approximately 300 Gb of sequence data. An early release that covered approximately 600 HLA-typed donors contained approximately 300 gigabases of sequencing data and approximately 85 million unique TCR sequences. Of the approximately 400 genotyped donors, over 65% fell in the genetic ancestry cluster associated with self-reported Caucasian donors. The study aimed to test whether signatures of past pathogen exposure could be identified by cataloging public T cell receptors. The study profiled the T cell repertoires of under 700 subjects by immunosequencing and related them to cytomegalovirus serostatus. Along with the approximately 650-subject first cohort, a separate validation cohort of over a hundred different subjects was used. To predict cytomegalovirus infection status, the study brought together high-throughput TCR immunosequencing, statistical association of individual TCRs with disease status, and machine learning. A later analysis re-analyzed previously published TCR beta repertoires from about 730 donors and added high-resolution HLA genotyping to study TCR occurrence patterns. The later analysis used no new phenotypic data to find candidate immune exposures, relying instead on TCR beta sequences and their occurrence across donors. An earlier analysis of approximately 500 of the donors applied high-throughput TCR beta sequencing to assess whether each TCR beta V gene segment acted as functional or pseudogenic. Donor age, sex, ethnicity and CMV serostatus were compiled together with the repertoire data. Genome-wide SNP genotypes for about 65% of the 666 donors were used in a later genetic analysis, which treated that subset as a discovery cohort. Every repertoire in the discovery cohort had been generated on one and the same sequencing platform. HLA typing covered class I and class II loci at four-digit resolution. The number of donors typed differed by locus, with roughly 629-640 for A, B, C, DRB1 and DQB1, roughly 520 for DQA1, approximately 570 for DPA1, and over 400 for DPB1. Four to six DR-DQ haplotypes were handled as single units for association and clustering, since linkage in the cohort was strong. Among some 400 genotyped donors of the cohort, an average of roughly 230,000 unique TCR beta nucleotide sequences was sequenced per donor, of which about 18% were non-productive. Study-level results and caveats: In a later genetic analysis, fewer N-insertions in productive TCRs were reported among donors in an Asian-associated ancestry cluster than the roughly 710-donor mean. In an earlier analysis of about 600 of the donors, most TCR beta V segments appeared in productive rearrangements about 87% or about 30% of the time, broadly matching IMGT annotations. In both the original and validation cohorts, the classifier was reported to diagnose cytomegalovirus status with high specificity and sensitivity. The sequencing pipeline was judged likely to have produced a cluster of highly shared sequence variants as a technical artifact. Because counts were too low, seventeen rarely observed V segments, including chromosome 9 orphons, were excluded from the earlier analysis of around 640 of the donors. A further reported finding was that TCR beta sequences accurately predicted the HLA-A and HLA-B alleles for most subjects in the first cohort. This cohort had only TCR beta chains sequenced, and the lack of alpha or paired-chain data limited which features could be detected. Immune exposure information for the cohort was limited to CMV serostatus. Because HLA typing was unavailable for some donors at each locus, only the typed subset was used in association tests. A later analysis found that TCR association rates varied across HLA loci, with DRB1 alleles showing the most associated TCRs and HLA-C alleles the fewest. The authors suggested that the approach could potentially be generalized to other disease states and immunological phenotypes. A few of the identified cytomegalovirus-associated TCR beta chains were confirmed in vitro to be specific for cytomegalovirus antigens. Correlated functional status among segregating V segments might reflect linkage disequilibrium, but an unknown experimental factor could not be ruled out. In a later analysis, most CMV-associated TCR beta chains were found to appear HLA-restricted, with HLA associations seemingly driven largely by CMV exposure. A later analysis found that HLA-associated TCR beta chains were more clonally expanded and had lower generation probabilities than equally common non-associated chains. The study listed over 150 TCR beta chains as associated with cytomegalovirus. A later analysis associated roughly 17,000 TCR beta sequences with specific HLA alleles at a false discovery rate of 0.05. While some public TCRs were present in many individuals, most TCR sequences turned up only very rarely across donors. The presence/absence analyses assumed that sequencing depth was roughly uniform across donors, and that assumption may not be true. When HLA alleles, especially DR and DQ, strongly co-occurred, attributing TCR associations to individual alleles was difficult. According to a later analysis, parvovirus B19, influenza, CMV and Epstein-Barr virus appeared linked to several top co-occurrence clusters. A later genetic analysis associated a missense DCLRE1C variant with V-gene and J-gene trimming of TCR beta chains, and an independent cohort replicated the association. Some IMGT-functional V segments, including TRBV6-2 and TRBV6-3, could not be distinguished by the 87-base-pair reads and were therefore excluded.

CDR1 and CDR2 are drawn from the germline V gene (reference sequence): LNHDA, SQIVND. CDR3 length: 15 amino acids, cysteine to phenylalanine. The read is trimmed to its CDR3 DNA, 45 bases read in frame from base 1. Unmatched junction bases come to 8, with V trimmed by 3 bases and J by 8 bases. The cohort was made up of roughly 670 healthy bone marrow donors. Cohort members were all nominally healthy when sampled, although unrecorded immune exposures were likely present. The donor tested CMV seropositive, placing the donor among the 289 seropositive members of the cohort. A peripheral blood sample was collected from each donor, and TCR beta sequencing was performed on peripheral blood mononuclear cells. Genomic DNA was extracted from the blood cell samples with the Qiagen DNeasy Blood Extraction Kit. Library preparation employed the immunoSEQ multiplex PCR assay. The multiplex PCR relied on a mix of 60 forward primers for TCR Vbeta segments and 13 reverse primers for TCR Jbeta segments. A multiplex PCR assay on genomic DNA amplified the CDR3 region of rearranged TCR beta genes. The Illumina HiSeq System was used to sequence the amplified TCR beta libraries as 87-base-pair reads. Under the source paper's analysis protocol: A later analysis tallied roughly 80 million unique TCR beta chains across the 600 to 700 repertoires, and about 12 million of those chains were shared by two or more donors. To remove PCR and sequencing errors, raw reads were error-corrected and collapsed into unique sequences using a nearest-neighbor algorithm that merged closely related sequences. CDR3 sequences were aligned to IMGT reference sequences to assign V, D and J gene segments. For a sequence to be retained, at least a six-nucleotide match to both a V gene segment and a J gene segment was required. A rearrangement was called productive if the CDR3 had no stop codons and remained in frame with V and J, and every other rearrangement was called non-productive. Following IMGT convention, CDR3 was defined as the stretch from the second conserved V-encoded cysteine to the conserved J-encoded phenylalanine. In an earlier analysis of around 570 of the donors, sequences lacking an unambiguous match to a single V gene segment were excluded. In an earlier analysis of some 590 of the donors, V segments were called functional above 56.7% productive rearrangements and were called segregating when the between-donor standard deviation exceeded 5%. A statistical classification framework was developed to diagnose cytomegalovirus status using the catalog of TCR beta chain sequences. V and J gene assignment, in a later analysis, came from comparing TCR nucleotide sequences with IMGT/GENE-DB human TR gene sequences. Using the TCRdist pipeline, a later analysis assigned CDR3 sequences along with most-parsimonious VDJ recombination scenarios. In a later analysis, each TCR beta chain was defined by its CDR3 amino acid sequence together with its V-gene family, and reads lacking a unique V-gene family were excluded. In a later analysis, 500 to 650 highly shared, low-generation-probability nucleotide sequences were removed to address suspected cross-contamination and a sequencing artifact. For each public chain, a later analysis derived a clonal expansion index from normalized ranks of inferred template counts within each repertoire. A later analysis computed generation probabilities with a VDJ recombination model fitted to out-of-frame rearrangements, and checked the results against IGoR. A later analysis scored TCR-TCR, TCR-HLA and TCR-CMV co-occurrence with hypergeometric tests, applying a repertoire-size bias correction to TCR pairs. A later analysis estimated false discovery rates by permuting HLA or CMV assignments 20 times. In a later analysis, co-occurring TCRs were grouped with DBSCAN, and TCRdist sequence similarity was added when clustering was performed within HLA-allele-positive subsets. Co-occurrence clustering excluded repertoires with fewer than 30,000 or more than 120,000 public chains, plus five with anomalous nucleotide sharing. TCRdb took over this immuneACCESS table, retaining in-frame rearrangements with V and J assigned. Such tables are incomplete; in checked studies, under half of the missing clones stem from an unresolved V gene, and the remainder is unexplained. V, J and clone size are those of that table, while D and trimming were read from the DNA. In this sample the table shows 90,000 to 100,000 clones, around 69% of which occur a single time. The ten biggest clones cover under 20% of the sample.

Sample: PBMCs. Recombination connected TRBV19 to TRBJ2-1; 9 nucleotides in the junction match TRBD2. This clonotype was sampled from a woman aged 55 to 70 in good health and CMV-seropositive. The DNA sequence is given as TGTGCCAGTAGTATGGCTAGCGGGAAAGTGGATGAGCAGTTCTTC. It specifies CASSMASGKVDEQFF. Supplemented by the reference TRBV19 and TRBJ2-1 proteins around the CDR3, the complete variable domain is DGGITQSPKYLFRKEGQNVTLSCEQNLNHDAMYWYRQDPGQGLRLIYYSQIVNDFQKGDIAEGYSVSREKKESFPLTVTSAQKNPTAFYLCASSMASGKVDEQFFGPGTRLTVL.